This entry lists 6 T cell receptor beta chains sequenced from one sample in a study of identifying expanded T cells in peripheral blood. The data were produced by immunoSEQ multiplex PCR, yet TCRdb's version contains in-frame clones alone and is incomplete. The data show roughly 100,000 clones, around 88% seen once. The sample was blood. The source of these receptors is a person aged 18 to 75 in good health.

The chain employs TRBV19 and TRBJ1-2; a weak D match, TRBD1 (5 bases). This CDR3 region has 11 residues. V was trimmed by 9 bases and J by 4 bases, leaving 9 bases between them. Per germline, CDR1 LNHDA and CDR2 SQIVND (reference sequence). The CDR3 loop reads CARGLCYGYTF. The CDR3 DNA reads TGTGCCAGGGGACTGTGCTATGGCTACACCTTC.

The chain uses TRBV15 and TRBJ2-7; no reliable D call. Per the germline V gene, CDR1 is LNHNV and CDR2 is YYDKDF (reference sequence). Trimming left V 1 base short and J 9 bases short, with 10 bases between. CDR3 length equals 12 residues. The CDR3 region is CATSRASSRQYF. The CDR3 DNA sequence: TGTGCCACCAGCAGAGCGTCGAGTCGGCAGTACTTC.

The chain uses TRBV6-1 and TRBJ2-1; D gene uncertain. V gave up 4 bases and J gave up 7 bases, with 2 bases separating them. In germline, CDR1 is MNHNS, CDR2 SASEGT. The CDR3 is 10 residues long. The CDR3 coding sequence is TGTGCCAGCAGTGGTAATGAGCAGTTCTTC. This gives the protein CASSGNEQFF.

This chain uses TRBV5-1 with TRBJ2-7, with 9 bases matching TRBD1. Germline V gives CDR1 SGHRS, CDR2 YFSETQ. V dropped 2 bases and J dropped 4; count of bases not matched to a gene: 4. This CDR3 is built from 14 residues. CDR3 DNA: TGCGCCAGCAGCTTACAGGGGGCTATTTACGAGCAGTACTTC. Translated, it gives CASSLQGAIYEQYF.

CDR3 DNA: TGTGCCAGCAGCCCCGGGGCAGCCACCTCTAATGAAAAACTGTTTTTT. It yields the protein CASSPGAATSNEKLFF. This chain uses TRBV7-2 with TRBJ1-4; a weak D match, TRBD1 (5 bases). The length of the CDR3 is 16 residues. Trimming shortened V by 5 bases and J by 3 bases, and 16 bases separated the two germline ends. From germline, CDR1 is SGHTA and CDR2 FQGNSA. Filled out from reference TRBV7-2 and TRBJ1-4, the complete variable domain reads GAGVSQSPSNKVTEKGKDVELRCDPISGHTALYWYRQSLGQGLEFLIYFQGNSAPDKSGLPSDRFSAERTGGSVSTLTIQRTQQEDSAVYLCASSPGAATSNEKLFFGSGTQLSVL.

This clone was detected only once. The CDR3: CASGTDKNEQFF. The CDR3, as DNA: TGTGCCTCCGGGACTGACAAAAATGAGCAGTTCTTC. The rearrangement links TRBV10-3 to TRBJ2-1; weak D call: TRBD2 (6 bases). V lost 11 bases and J lost 7, with 15 bases in between. This CDR3 spans 12 amino acids. CDR1 and CDR2 (germline): ENHRY, SYGVKD.